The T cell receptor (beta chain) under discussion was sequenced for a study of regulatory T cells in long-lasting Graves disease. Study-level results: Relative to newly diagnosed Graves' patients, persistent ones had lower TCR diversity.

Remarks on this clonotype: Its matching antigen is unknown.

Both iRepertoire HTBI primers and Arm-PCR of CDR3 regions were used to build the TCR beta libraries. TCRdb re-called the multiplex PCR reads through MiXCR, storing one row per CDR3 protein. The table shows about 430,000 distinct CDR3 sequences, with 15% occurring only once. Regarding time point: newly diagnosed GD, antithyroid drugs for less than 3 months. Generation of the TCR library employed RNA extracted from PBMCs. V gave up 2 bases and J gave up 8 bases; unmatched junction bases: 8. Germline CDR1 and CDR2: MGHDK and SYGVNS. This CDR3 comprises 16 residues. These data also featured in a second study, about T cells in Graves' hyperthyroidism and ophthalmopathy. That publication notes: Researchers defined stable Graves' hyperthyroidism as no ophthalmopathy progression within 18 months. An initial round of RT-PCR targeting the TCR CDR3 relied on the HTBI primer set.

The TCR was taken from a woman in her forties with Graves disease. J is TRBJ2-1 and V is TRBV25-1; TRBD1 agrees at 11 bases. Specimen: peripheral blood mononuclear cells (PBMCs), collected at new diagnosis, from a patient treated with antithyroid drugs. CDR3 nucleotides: TGTGCCAGCAGTGAAGCAAGGACAGGGGGCGGCGATGAGCAGTTCTTC. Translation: CASSEARTGGGDEQFF.